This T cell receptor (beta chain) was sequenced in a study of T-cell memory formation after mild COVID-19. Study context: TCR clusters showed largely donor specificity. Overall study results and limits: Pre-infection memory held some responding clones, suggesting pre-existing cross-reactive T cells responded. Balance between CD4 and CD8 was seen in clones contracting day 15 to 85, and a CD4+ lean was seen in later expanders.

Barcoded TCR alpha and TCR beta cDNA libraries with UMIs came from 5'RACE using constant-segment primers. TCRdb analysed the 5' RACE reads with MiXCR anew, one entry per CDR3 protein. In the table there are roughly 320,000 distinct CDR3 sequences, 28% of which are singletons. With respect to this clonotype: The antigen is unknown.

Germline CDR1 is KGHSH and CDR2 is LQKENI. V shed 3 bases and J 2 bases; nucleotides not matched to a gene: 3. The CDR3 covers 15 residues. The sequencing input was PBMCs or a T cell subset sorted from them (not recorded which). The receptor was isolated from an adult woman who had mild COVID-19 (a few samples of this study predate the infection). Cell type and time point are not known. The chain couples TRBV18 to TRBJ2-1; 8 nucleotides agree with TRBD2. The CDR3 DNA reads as TGTGCCAGCTCACCTCGAGCGGGGGCCTACAATGAGCAGTTCTTC. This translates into CASSPRAGAYNEQFF. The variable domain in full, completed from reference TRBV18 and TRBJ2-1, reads NAGVMQNPRHLVRRRGQEARLRCSPMKGHSHVYWYRQLPEEGLKFMVYLQKENIIDESGMPKERFSAEFPKEGPSILRIQQVVRGDSAAYFCASSPRAGAYNEQFFGPGTRLTVL.